The clone carrying this TCR beta chain showed up just a few times. Antigen unknown. This entry belongs to a study of T-cell reconstitution after alpha-beta-depleted transplantation in children. TCRbeta library preparation incorporated unique molecular identifiers. TCRdb analysed the PCR reads with MiXCR anew, one entry per CDR3 protein. This sample has about 870,000 distinct CDR3 sequences, with 16% found just once. Germline V gene data show CDR1 as SGHAT and CDR2 as FQNNGV. The CDR3 loop spans 14 amino acids. V lost 5 bases and J 4 bases, leaving 14 bases between the germline ends. The study, taken as a whole, reports: Reportedly, alpha-beta T cells present about two months post-transplant originated from several hundred expanded clones of graft origin. Diversity and T-cell counts at one year after transplant derived mostly from new T cells.

This TCR was sampled from a male patient between 10 and 17 years old who had a stem cell transplant for acute lymphoblastic leukemia, so the T cells may come from the graft donor. V gene TRBV11-2 combines with J gene TRBJ1-1, with D hard to call. The sequenced sample was PBMCs, mostly from graft donor cells, obtained 360 days after TCRalphabeta/CD19-depleted stem cell transplant. The DNA of the CDR3 is TGTGCCAGCAGCATATCTTCCCCGACCACTGAAGCTTTCTTT. It translates to CASSISSPTTEAFF.